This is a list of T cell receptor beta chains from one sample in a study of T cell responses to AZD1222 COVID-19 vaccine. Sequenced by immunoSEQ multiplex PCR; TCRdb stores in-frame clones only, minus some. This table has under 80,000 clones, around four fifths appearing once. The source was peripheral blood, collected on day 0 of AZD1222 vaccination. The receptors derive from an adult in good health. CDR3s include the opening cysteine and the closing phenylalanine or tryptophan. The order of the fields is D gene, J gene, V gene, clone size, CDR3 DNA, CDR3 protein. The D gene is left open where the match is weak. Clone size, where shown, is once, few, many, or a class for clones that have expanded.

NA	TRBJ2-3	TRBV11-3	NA	TGTGCCAGCGGGTCAGAGCGGACAGATACGCAGTATTTT	CASGSERTDTQYF
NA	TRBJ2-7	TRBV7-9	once	TGTGCCAGCAGCCATGGACAGTTCGAGCAGTACTTC	CASSHGQFEQYF
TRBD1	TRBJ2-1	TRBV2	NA	TGTGCCAGCAGCGCGGACAGGAGCTCCTACAATGAGCAGTTCTTC	CASSADRSSYNEQFF
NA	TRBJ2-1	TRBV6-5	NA	TGTGCCAGCAGTTACCTGATCAATGAGCAGTTCTTC	CASSYLINEQFF
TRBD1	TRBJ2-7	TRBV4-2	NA	TGTGCCAGCAGCCAAGGTCCCCAGGACAGGAAAACCTACGAGCAGTACTTC	CASSQGPQDRKTYEQYF
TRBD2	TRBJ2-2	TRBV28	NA	TGTGCCAGCAGTTTATGGGGTAGCGGGGGCACCGGGGAGCTGTTTTTT	CASSLWGSGGTGELFF
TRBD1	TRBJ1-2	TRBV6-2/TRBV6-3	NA	TGTGCCAGCAGTAACAGGGGTGTTAACTATGGCTACACCTTC	CASSNRGVNYGYTF
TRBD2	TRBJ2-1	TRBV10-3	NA	TGTGCCATCAGTGGCTCTAGCGGGGGCCACTATGAGCAGTTCTTC	CAISGSSGGHYEQFF
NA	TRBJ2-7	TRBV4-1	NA	TGCGCCAGCAGCCAGGGACTGGCCTACGAGCAGTACTTC	CASSQGLAYEQYF
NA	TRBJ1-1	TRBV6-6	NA	TGTGCCAGTAGCGAAGTCATGAACACTGAAGCTTTCTTT	CASSEVMNTEAFF
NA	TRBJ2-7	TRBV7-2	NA	TGTGCCAGCAGCGCAGCGGTCGGGTCGGCCTACGAGCAGTACTTC	CASSAAVGSAYEQYF
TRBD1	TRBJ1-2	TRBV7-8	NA	TGTGCCAGCAGTCGGACAGGGGGCCTCTATGGCTACACCTTC	CASSRTGGLYGYTF
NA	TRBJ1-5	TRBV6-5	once	TGTGCCAGCAGTTACAGCAGGGGAGGTCAGCCCCAGCATTTT	CASSYSRGGQPQHF
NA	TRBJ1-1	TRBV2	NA	TGTGCCAGTAGGCAGTCCGGCACTGAAGCTTTCTTT	CASRQSGTEAFF
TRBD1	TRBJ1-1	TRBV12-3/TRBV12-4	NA	TGTGCCAGCAGTCGGGACAGTCAACTTGTGGCTTTCTTT	CASSRDSQLVAFF
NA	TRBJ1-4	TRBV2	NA	TGTGCCAGCAAGGGTACGGATGAAAAACTGTTTTTT	CASKGTDEKLFF
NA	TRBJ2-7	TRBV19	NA	TGTGCCAGTAATTCTCGGACAGAAACCTACGAGCAGTACTTC	CASNSRTETYEQYF
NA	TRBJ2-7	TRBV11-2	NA	TGTGCCAGCAGCTTAGCCGGGAACGAGCAGTACTTC	CASSLAGNEQYF
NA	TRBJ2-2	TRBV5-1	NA	TGCGCCAGCAGCTTGGCCCCCCGGGCTAGCCCTGCCGGGGAGCTGTTTTTT	CASSLAPRASPAGELFF
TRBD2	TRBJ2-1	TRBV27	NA	TGTGCCAGCAGGGGTAGCGGGAGGGCCCCCAATGAGCAGTTCTTC	CASRGSGRAPNEQFF
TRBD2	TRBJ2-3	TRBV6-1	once	TGTGCCAGCAGTGCGAGGACTAGCGGGACGGGGAAAACAGATACGCAGTATTTT	CASSARTSGTGKTDTQYF
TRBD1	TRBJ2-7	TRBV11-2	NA	TGTGCCAGCAGCTTAGGGGGGACAGGTCCCTACGAGCAGTACTTC	CASSLGGTGPYEQYF
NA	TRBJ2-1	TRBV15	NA	TGTGCCACCAGCAGAGATTTTTCCCCCAGCTCCTACAATGAGCAGTTCTTC	CATSRDFSPSSYNEQFF
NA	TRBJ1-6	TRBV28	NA	TGTGCCAGCAGTTTCGAGGAACTTAATTCACCCCTCCACTTT	CASSFEELNSPLHF
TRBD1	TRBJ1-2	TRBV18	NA	TGTGCCAGCTCACCGACAGGGAACTATGGCTACACCTTC	CASSPTGNYGYTF
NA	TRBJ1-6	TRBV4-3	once	TGCGCCAGCAGCCAAGATCTAAGCTCCTATAATTCACCCCTCCACTTT	CASSQDLSSYNSPLHF
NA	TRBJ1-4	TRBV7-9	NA	TGTGCCAGCAGCTTAGGCCAGGGGAATGAAAAACTGTTTTTT	CASSLGQGNEKLFF
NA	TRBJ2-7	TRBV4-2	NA	TGTGCCAGCAGTATGGGGGGAGAGCAGTACTTC	CASSMGGEQYF
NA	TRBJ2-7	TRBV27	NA	TGTGCCAGCAGTTTAAAGACCCCTGACGAGCAGTACTTC	CASSLKTPDEQYF
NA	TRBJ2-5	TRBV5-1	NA	TGCGCCAGCAGAGACATCCAAGAGACCCAGTACTTC	CASRDIQETQYF
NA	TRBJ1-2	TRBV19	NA	TGTGCCAGTAGTATAGGATGGGGAATCGGCGGCTACACCTTC	CASSIGWGIGGYTF
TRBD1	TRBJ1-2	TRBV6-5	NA	TGTGCCAGCATAGTCAGCGGTGGGACAGGCTATGGCTACACCTTC	CASIVSGGTGYGYTF